The 28 T cell receptor beta chains listed next were all sequenced from one sample in a study of T-cell reconstitution after alpha-beta-depleted transplantation in children. It was with unique molecular identifiers that the TCRbeta library was prepared. One entry per CDR3 protein, called by TCRdb with MiXCR from the PCR reads. The profile shows approximately 340,000 distinct CDR3 sequences, about 9.4% of them singletons. Sample: PBMCs from the stem cell graft donor, taken from the stem cell graft. The receptors here all came from a human donor who donated a stem cell graft to a child with acute lymphoblastic leukemia.

The chain has TRBV20-1 and TRBJ2-2; weak D call: TRBD2 (6 bases). V lost 5 bases and J lost 2, with 12 bases in between. The CDR3 runs 14 residues. CDR1 is DFQATT and CDR2 is SNEGSKA in the germline V gene (reference sequence). The CDR3 DNA sequence: TGCAGTGCTGGGCGACTAGATAACACCGGGGAGCTGTTTTTT. Its protein is CSAGRLDNTGELFF.

The sample holds a few counts of this clonotype. The V call is TRBV19, the J call TRBJ1-5; 9 positions agree with TRBD1. Germline trimming cut 8 bases from V and 4 bases from J; bases unmatched to any gene: 6. The CDR3 has 14 amino acids. Germline V lookup: CDR1 LNHDA, CDR2 SQIVND (reference sequence). The CDR3 DNA follows: TGTGCCAGTGGCTGGACAGGGGTAAATCAGCCCCAGCATTTT. Its translation is CASGWTGVNQPQHF.

This clonotype was found a few times. V usage is TRBV7-2 and J usage is TRBJ2-5; 7 nucleotides align to TRBD1. The V gene end was trimmed by 6 bases and the J gene end by 3 bases; junction bases not matched to a gene: 7. The V gene's germline CDR1 is SGHTA and CDR2 FQGNSA. The CDR3 is 14 amino acids. In DNA form, the CDR3 reads TGTGCCAGCAGGCTCGACAGGGCTGAAGAGACCCAGTACTTC. It encodes CASRLDRAEETQYF.

This clonotype was counted between two and nine times. The V and J genes are TRBV7-9 and TRBJ1-5; D not resolved. Trimming left V 3 bases short and J 4 bases short, with 7 bases between. Germline values: CDR1 SEHNR, CDR2 FQNEAQ (reference sequence). The CDR3 runs to 13 residues. The CDR3 DNA reads as TGTGCCAGCAGCTTTTTAGGGAATCAGCCCCAGCATTTT. Translated: CASSFLGNQPQHF.

This chain connects TRBV4-3 to TRBJ2-7; 10 bases line up with TRBD2. With V trimmed by 3 bases and J by 0 bases, 11 bases remained unmatched. Looked up from germline, CDR1 is LGHNA and CDR2 is YSLEER. The CDR3 is 18 residues long. CDR3 in amino acids: CASSQGLSTSGYSYEQYF. CDR3 sequence (DNA): TGCGCCAGCAGCCAGGGACTATCGACTAGCGGGTACTCCTACGAGCAGTACTTC.

This clonotype has more than one count but fewer than ten. The chain links TRBV10-3 to TRBJ2-7; 13 bases match TRBD2. The germline V gene has CDR1 ENHRY and CDR2 SYGVKD. V trimming: 6 bases; J trimming: 5 bases; junction bases outside the gene matches: 10. This CDR3 is built from 16 residues. The CDR3 DNA is TGTGCCATCAGCGGGACTAGCGGGAATATTCCCCACGAGCAGTACTTC. It is translated as CAISGTSGNIPHEQYF.

This clonotype was counted between two and nine times. The chain is built from TRBV5-8 and TRBJ2-3, with 11 positions matching TRBD2. This CDR3 comprises 14 residues. CDR1 and CDR2 from the germline V gene are SGHTS and YDEGEE. V trimming: 8 bases; J trimming: 5 bases; junction bases outside the gene matches: 7. In DNA, the CDR3 is TGTGCCAGTCACAGACTAGCGGGAATAGATACGCAGTATTTT. Residues: CASHRLAGIDTQYF.

This clonotype has only a few counts. The chain couples TRBV20-1 to TRBJ2-1; unclear D gene. The CDR3 runs 13 residues. CDR1 is DFQATT and CDR2 is SNEGSKA in the germline V gene (reference sequence). V was cut by 0 bases and J by 8 bases, with 11 bases left in between. The CDR3 loop reads CSARENRFDEQFF. The CDR3 DNA follows: TGCAGTGCTAGAGAAAATCGATTCGATGAGCAGTTCTTC.

The chain links TRBV12-3 or TRBV12-4 to TRBJ2-5; D remains unclear. Trimming took 8 bases from V and 5 from J, leaving 15 bases between them. The CDR3 covers 13 residues. CDR3 DNA sequence: TGTGCCAGCTTGGCAGGCATGGAGGAGACCCAGTACTTC. This gives the protein CASLAGMEETQYF.

CDR3: CASSYSTGWQNIQYF. DNA of the CDR3: TGTGCCAGCAGTTACTCCACGGGGTGGCAAAACATTCAGTACTTC. V and J are TRBV6-5 and TRBJ2-4; perhaps TRBD2 as D (5 bases). The CDR3 spans 15 residues. The germline V and J ends were trimmed by 0 bases and 5 bases, with 11 bases remaining between them. From germline, CDR1 is MNHEY and CDR2 SVGAGI.

This clonotype was seen only a few times. The CDR3 loop reads CAWGEYTNEQFF. The CDR3 nucleotides are TGTGCCTGGGGCGAGTATACCAATGAGCAGTTCTTC. This rearrangement joins TRBV30 to TRBJ2-1, with D unresolved. CDR1 GTSNPN and CDR2 SVGIG come from the germline V gene (reference sequence). The CDR3 totals 12 residues. V lost 5 bases to trimming and J lost 6 bases, with 11 bases between them. The full variable domain, rest sourced from reference TRBV30 and TRBJ2-1, is SQTIHQWPATLVQPVGSPLSLECTVEGTSNPNLYWYRQAAGRGLQLLFYSVGIGQISSEVPQNLSASRPQDRQFILSSKKLLLSDSGFYLCAWGEYTNEQFFGPGTRLTVL.

In this sample, this clonotype turned up a few times. The gene calls are TRBV7-2 and TRBJ2-3; no reliable D call. Germline CDR1 SGHTA, CDR2 FQGNSA. V dropped 2 bases and J dropped 1 base, with 10 bases sitting between them. The CDR3 sequence is 15 residues long. The CDR3 nucleotides read TGTGCCAGCAGCTTATACGGCCTCGGCACAGATACGCAGTATTTT. Translating it yields CASSLYGLGTDTQYF.

This clonotype was seen only a few times. This chain connects TRBV5-6 to TRBJ1-3, with TRBD1 matching 7 bases. Germline CDR1 and CDR2: SGHDT and YYEEEE. The junction had 5 bases not matched to a gene; V was cut back by 2 bases and J by 6 bases. This CDR3 is built from 14 residues. CDR3 residues: CASSFGTEENTIYF. CDR3 nucleotides: TGTGCCAGCAGCTTCGGGACAGAGGAAAACACCATATATTTT. Full variable domain (rest looked up from reference TRBV5-6 and TRBJ1-3): DAGVTQSPTHLIKTRGQQVTLRCSPKSGHDTVSWYQQALGQGPQFIFQYYEEEERQRGNFPDRFSGHQFPNYSSELNVNALLLGDSALYLCASSFGTEENTIYFGEGSWLTVV.

V gene TRBV5-4 combines with J gene TRBJ2-5; weak D call: TRBD2 (6 bases). V was cut by 0 bases and J by 5 bases, with 11 bases left in between. CDR1 and CDR2 (germline): SGHNT, YYREEE (reference sequence). The CDR3 is made up of 14 amino acids. The CDR3 sequence is CASSLASRGETQYF. Written as DNA, the CDR3 is TGTGCCAGCAGCTTGGCCAGTCGGGGGGAGACCCAGTACTTC.

The V and J genes are TRBV20-1 and TRBJ2-7; TRBD1 is a possible D gene (5 bases). The CDR3 consists of 14 residues. Germline V lookup: CDR1 DFQATT, CDR2 SNEGSKA (reference sequence). V dropped 0 bases and J dropped 1 base, with 10 bases sitting between them. The CDR3 DNA reads as TGCAGTGCTAGAGATCTTAGACAGTCCTACGAGCAGTACTTC. Translated: CSARDLRQSYEQYF.

This clonotype was detected ten times or more. This rearrangement joins TRBV28 to TRBJ2-7; tentative D call: TRBD2 (5 bases). The CDR3 runs 14 residues. V lost 6 bases and J 2 bases, leaving 14 bases between the germline ends. CDR1 and CDR2 from the germline V gene are MDHEN and SYDVKM. Here the CDR3 reads CASRLLRLPYEQYF. In nucleotides, the CDR3 is TGTGCCAGCAGACTACTCAGACTACCCTACGAGCAGTACTTC.

This clonotype occurred a few times. This chain links TRBV4-3 with TRBJ2-2, with 10 bases fitting TRBD2. Germline V CDR1 and CDR2: LGHNA, YSLEER. V was pared by 0 bases and J by 14 bases, with 15 bases of the junction left unmatched. CDR3 length: 17 residues. The CDR3 sequence: CASSQERNMGLASGLFF. The DNA for the CDR3 is TGCGCCAGCAGCCAAGAACGAAACATGGGACTAGCGTCGGGCCTGTTTTTT.

In this sample, this clonotype turned up a few times. V gene TRBV9 combines with J gene TRBJ2-7, with TRBD2 as a possible D gene (6 bases). The germline gives CDR1 SGDLS, CDR2 YYNGEE. V lost 4 bases to trimming and J lost 7 bases, with 27 bases between them. This CDR3 is built from 17 residues. CDR3 nucleotide sequence: TGTGCCAGCAGCCCCACCCCGGCAGGGAGGTTTCTGGTAGAGCAGTACTTC. Amino acids: CASSPTPAGRFLVEQYF.

This clonotype was detected a few times. Written as DNA, the CDR3 is TGTGCCAGCAGTGATTTGAGCGGGAGCTCTGGTGAGCAGTTCTTC. Translation gives CASSDLSGSSGEQFF. This rearrangement joins TRBV6-1 to TRBJ2-1; 8 nucleotides agree with TRBD2. The ends lost 3 bases at V and 9 bases at J; junction bases unmatched: 10. Looked up from germline, CDR1 is MNHNS and CDR2 is SASEGT. The CDR3 runs 15 residues.

This clonotype has more than one count but fewer than ten. The chain carries TRBV12-3 or TRBV12-4 and TRBJ1-2; 7 nucleotides align to TRBD1. This CDR3 has 11 amino acids. Losses at the gene ends were 6 bases for V and 7 bases for J; bases not matched to a gene: 2. CDR3 nucleotides: TGTGCCAGCAGCGACAGGGTTGGCTACACCTTC. Translated: CASSDRVGYTF.

This clonotype was counted many times. V gene TRBV7-8 combines with J gene TRBJ2-2; possible D gene TRBD2, 6 bases. Germline values: CDR1 SGHVS, CDR2 FQNEAQ. The CDR3 has 16 amino acids. V was trimmed by 5 bases and J by 2 bases, leaving 15 bases between them. CDR3: CASSAPGLFNTGELFF. The DNA for the CDR3 is TGTGCCAGCAGCGCACCGGGACTTTTCAACACCGGGGAGCTGTTTTTT.

The chain's CDR3 is CASSSGTSGKETQYF. The CDR3 DNA reads as TGCGCCAGCAGCTCTGGGACTAGCGGGAAGGAGACCCAGTACTTC. The rearrangement links TRBV4-1 to TRBJ2-5, with 13 bases lining up with TRBD2. The length of the CDR3 is 15 residues. V lost 5 bases to trimming and J lost 5 bases; unmatched junction nucleotides: 5. Germline CDR1 is MGHRA and CDR2 is YSYEKL.

In this sample, this clonotype turned up a few times. The V call is TRBV11-1, the J call TRBJ1-2; TRBD1 matches at 7 bases. Germline CDR1 SGHAT, CDR2 FQDESV (reference sequence). The trim removed 0 bases at V and 6 bases at J, leaving 22 bases unmatched. The CDR3 contains 20 residues. CDR3 loop: CASSLASLKGGAVSQNGYTF. CDR3 DNA sequence: TGTGCCAGCAGCTTAGCATCCCTGAAAGGGGGCGCAGTGTCACAAAATGGCTACACCTTC.

V usage is TRBV12-3 or TRBV12-4 and J usage is TRBJ2-1; tentatively, D is TRBD2 (5 bases). The CDR3 is 17 amino acids. V was shortened by 0 bases and J by 0 bases, with 12 bases between the two germline ends. In DNA, the CDR3 is TGTGCCAGCAGTTTAGCGTTCTCGGGGAGCTCCTACAATGAGCAGTTCTTC. This sequence encodes CASSLAFSGSSYNEQFF.

The chain recombines TRBV20-1 with TRBJ1-6; no definite D call. CDR1 is DFQATT and CDR2 is SNEGSKA in the germline V gene (reference sequence). CDR3 length: 17 residues. The V gene lost 1 base and the J gene lost 2 bases, with 15 bases spanning the gap. The CDR3 reads CSARVGEGRPYNSPLHF. In nucleotides, the CDR3 is TGCAGTGCTAGAGTGGGAGAGGGTCGGCCCTATAATTCACCCCTCCACTTT.

This chain joins TRBV20-1 and TRBJ2-1; 7 bases align to TRBD2. Germline V gene lookup returns CDR1 DFQATT and CDR2 SNEGSKA (reference sequence). The CDR3 covers 14 residues. The trim removed 3 bases at V and 1 base at J, leaving 3 bases unmatched. The CDR3 region is CSASPSGSYNEQFF. In DNA form, the CDR3 reads TGCAGTGCTAGCCCTAGCGGTTCCTACAATGAGCAGTTCTTC.

This clonotype was seen more than once but under ten times. The rearrangement joins TRBV10-2 to TRBJ1-3; the D gene is possibly TRBD1 (5 bases). This CDR3 comprises 16 residues. The V end was cut by 6 bases, the J end by 0 bases, with 15 bases between. The germline V gene has CDR1 WSHSY and CDR2 SAAADI. The CDR3 is CASRPGTMSSGNTIYF. In DNA form, the CDR3 reads TGCGCCAGCAGACCCGGGACGATGAGCTCTGGAAACACCATATATTTT.

This clonotype was detected ten times or more. This chain connects TRBV7-2 to TRBJ2-7; 8 bases align to TRBD2. Trimming cost V 3 bases and J 6 bases; bases outside gene matches: 10. The CDR3 contains 15 residues. The germline V gene encodes CDR1 SGHTA and CDR2 FQGNSA. CDR3 amino acids: CASSFAGGGSGEQYF. The CDR3 bases are TGTGCCAGCAGCTTTGCGGGAGGAGGGTCCGGCGAGCAGTACTTC.